This is a list of T cell receptor beta chains from one sample in a study of blood T cell repertoires in COVID-19. The table came from immunoSEQ multiplex PCR; TCRdb's copy has only in-frame clones and leaves some out. Among a few hundred thousand clones listed, roughly 90% were seen once. The sample taken for sequencing was peripheral blood. The receptors were sampled from a woman in her twenties or thirties with active or convalescent COVID-19. The CDR3 runs from the conserved cysteine through the conserved F or W. D genes are given only for firm matches. Clone size is stated in some rows and not others, as once, few, many or a class when expanded.

size	V	D	J	CDR3	DNA
NA	TRBV5-5	TRBD1	TRBJ2-2	CASSLGQGRAGELFF	TGTGCCAGCAGCCTGGGACAGGGGAGGGCCGGGGAGCTGTTTTTT
NA	TRBV20-1	NA	TRBJ1-2	CSASSGGEGYTF	TGCAGTGCTAGTTCGGGGGGGGAAGGCTACACCTTC
NA	TRBV14	NA	TRBJ1-2	CASSSTAIYGYTF	TGTGCCAGCAGTTCGACAGCCATCTATGGCTACACCTTC
NA	TRBV15	TRBD2	TRBJ2-5	CATSRGEVGREMYQETQYF	TGTGCCACCAGCAGGGGGGAGGTTGGGCGGGAGATGTACCAAGAGACCCAGTACTTC
NA	TRBV2	NA	TRBJ2-7	CASTTPHPPYEQYF	TGTGCCAGCACCACACCCCATCCCCCGTACGAGCAGTACTTC
NA	TRBV30	NA	TRBJ2-7	CAWSVRSYEQYF	TGTGCCTGGAGTGTACGGTCCTACGAGCAGTACTTC
NA	TRBV6-4	TRBD1	TRBJ2-7	CASSDSGQVYEQYF	TGTGCCAGCAGTGATTCGGGACAGGTCTACGAGCAGTACTTC
few	TRBV5-1	NA	TRBJ1-1	CASSSTAGPTEAFF	TGCGCCAGCAGCTCCACGGCAGGGCCCACTGAAGCTTTCTTT
NA	TRBV27	NA	TRBJ2-7	CAIILLGRVGWSSYEQYF	TGTGCCATCATCCTCTTGGGCAGGGTAGGTTGGAGCTCCTACGAGCAGTACTTC
NA	TRBV27	TRBD1	TRBJ2-3	CASGFFLGQGSKDTQYF	TGTGCCAGCGGATTCTTCCTAGGACAGGGAAGTAAAGATACGCAGTATTTT
NA	TRBV11-2	NA	TRBJ2-7	CASTIRVGRYEQYF	TGTGCCAGCACCATCAGGGTAGGGCGTTACGAGCAGTACTTC
NA	TRBV5-1	TRBD2	TRBJ2-2	CASSWTGTSPTGELFF	TGCGCCAGCAGCTGGACCGGGACTAGCCCCACCGGGGAGCTGTTTTTT
NA	TRBV5-1	TRBD2	TRBJ2-3	CASSLEASGLVSTTDTQYF	TGCGCCAGCAGCTTGGAAGCTAGCGGGCTGGTTTCGACCACAGATACGCAGTATTTT
few	TRBV27	NA	TRBJ1-6	CASRAGPDNSPLHF	TGTGCCAGCAGAGCGGGGCCGGACAATTCACCCCTCCACTTT
once	TRBV6-2/TRBV6-3	NA	TRBJ2-4	CASSRQFLAKNIQYF	TGTGCCAGCAGCAGACAGTTCTTAGCCAAAAACATTCAGTACTTC
NA	TRBV6-1	TRBD1	TRBJ1-4	CASSEAVGQGARIRGKLFF	TGTGCCAGCAGTGAAGCGGTGGGGCAGGGGGCGCGGATTAGGGGAAAACTGTTTTTT
NA	TRBV5-1	NA	TRBJ1-2	CASSLEPAGYGYTF	TGCGCCAGCAGCTTGGAGCCTGCGGGCTATGGCTACACCTTC
NA	TRBV2	TRBD2	TRBJ2-5	CASRGTSGETQYF	TGTGCCAGCCGGGGGACTAGCGGGGAGACCCAGTACTTC
NA	TRBV21-1	NA	TRBJ1-4	CASTSRPLKLFF	TGTGCCAGCACTAGCAGGCCCTTAAAACTGTTTTTT
NA	TRBV4-3	NA	TRBJ1-2	CASSQAESYSGYTF	TGCGCCAGCAGCCAAGCCGAGAGTTATAGTGGCTACACCTTC
NA	TRBV5-1	NA	TRBJ1-1	CASSATGSLEAFF	TGCGCCAGCAGCGCTACAGGTTCCCTTGAAGCTTTCTTT
NA	TRBV6-5	NA	TRBJ1-1	CASRVGLNTEAFF	TGTGCCAGCAGGGTTGGGCTGAACACTGAAGCTTTCTTT
NA	TRBV7-2	NA	TRBJ1-3	CASSTTGPGNTIYF	TGTGCCAGCAGTACCACAGGGCCCGGAAACACCATATATTTT
once	TRBV9	TRBD1	TRBJ2-7	CASSVGPGQGWGEQYF	TGTGCCAGCAGCGTAGGCCCGGGACAGGGATGGGGCGAGCAGTACTTC
NA	TRBV5-6	NA	TRBJ2-4	CASSLGPGGAKNIQYF	TGTGCCAGCAGCTTGGGTCCCGGAGGGGCCAAAAACATTCAGTACTTC
few	TRBV19	NA	TRBJ1-2	CASSVWAGGYTF	TGTGCCAGTAGTGTATGGGCAGGTGGCTACACCTTC
NA	TRBV5-1	TRBD1	TRBJ2-1	CASSLEGQGVNEQFF	TGCGCCAGCAGCTTGGAGGGACAGGGTGTGAATGAGCAGTTCTTC
NA	TRBV15	NA	TRBJ2-6	CATSRGTVNGANVLTF	TGTGCCACCAGCAGAGGGACAGTTAATGGGGCCAACGTCCTGACTTTC
NA	TRBV9	NA	TRBJ1-3	CASSAAPGGASGNTIYF	TGTGCCAGCAGCGCCGCTCCCGGGGGAGCTTCTGGAAACACCATATATTTT
NA	TRBV6-1	NA	TRBJ1-4	CASSEKWRASANEKLFF	TGTGCCAGCAGTGAAAAGTGGAGGGCCTCAGCTAATGAAAAACTGTTTTTT
NA	TRBV28	TRBD1	TRBJ2-3	CASSSDRESTDTQYF	TGTGCCAGCAGTTCCGACAGGGAAAGCACAGATACGCAGTATTTT